This is a list of T cell receptor beta chains from one sample in a study of cytomegalovirus exposure and HLA in healthy donors. TCRdb's table, derived via immunoSEQ multiplex PCR, lists solely in-frame clones and lacks some. The sample contains about 130,000 clones, roughly 74% of which appear only once. The specimen was PBMCs. All receptors come from a woman aged 45 to 65 in good health and CMV-seropositive. Both conserved end residues are part of each CDR3. A D gene is named only where the DNA matches it firmly. Size tells how often a clone was seen (once, few, many) or the class of an expanded clone, and some rows leave it out.

D	V	J	size	CDR3	DNA
.	TRBV29-1	TRBJ2-7	.	CSVPGLRSYEQYF	TGCAGCGTCCCTGGTTTGCGCTCCTACGAGCAGTACTTC
TRBD2	TRBV5-1	TRBJ2-3	.	CASSLASGSTDTQYF	TGCGCCAGCAGCCTAGCTAGCGGTAGCACAGATACGCAGTATTTT
.	TRBV10-3	TRBJ1-2	.	CAIMKQGKVNYGYTF	TGTGCCATTATGAAACAGGGAAAGGTGAACTATGGCTACACCTTC
.	TRBV6-5	TRBJ1-1	.	CASTKGGTYTEAFF	TGTGCCAGCACAAAGGGGGGGACGTACACTGAAGCTTTCTTT
TRBD1	TRBV29-1	TRBJ1-1	.	CSVDSGQGYTEAFF	TGCAGCGTTGATTCGGGACAGGGCTATACTGAAGCTTTCTTT
.	TRBV29-1	TRBJ2-5	.	CSVSHQETQYF	TGCAGCGTTTCTCACCAAGAGACCCAGTACTTC
.	TRBV2	TRBJ1-6	.	CASSDVSSYNSPLHF	TGTGCCAGCAGTGATGTGAGCTCCTATAATTCACCCCTCCACTTT
TRBD1	TRBV7-2	TRBJ1-1	.	CASSLAGQGVEAFF	TGTGCCAGCAGCTTAGCGGGACAGGGGGTTGAAGCTTTCTTT
.	TRBV7-2	TRBJ2-5	.	CASSFSVRETQYF	TGTGCCAGCAGCTTCTCTGTGAGGGAGACCCAGTACTTC
TRBD2	TRBV5-1	TRBJ2-5	.	CASTLGGAGRETQYF	TGCGCCAGCACTCTTGGAGGAGCGGGACGTGAGACCCAGTACTTC
.	TRBV5-4	TRBJ2-7	.	CASAKWAGDGEQYF	TGTGCCAGCGCGAAATGGGCAGGGGACGGAGAGCAGTACTTC
TRBD2	TRBV29-1	TRBJ2-5	few	CSVSWGGQETQYF	TGCAGCGTGAGTTGGGGGGGCCAAGAGACCCAGTACTTC
TRBD1	TRBV5-4	TRBJ1-1	.	CASSGGDRGATEAFF	TGTGCCAGCAGCGGGGGGGACAGGGGGGCCACTGAAGCTTTCTTT
.	TRBV7-8	TRBJ2-3	.	CASSLRLNGGIDTQYF	TGTGCCAGCAGCTTACGACTAAACGGGGGTATAGATACGCAGTATTTT
TRBD2	TRBV11-3	TRBJ2-1	.	CASSLDPAGDNEQFF	TGTGCCAGCAGCTTAGACCCGGCGGGGGACAATGAGCAGTTCTTC
.	TRBV11-3	TRBJ2-3	.	CASSPTSPPDTQYF	TGTGCCAGCAGCCCAACTAGTCCCCCAGATACGCAGTATTTT
TRBD2	TRBV11-3	TRBJ2-5	.	CASGLVSGVSETQYF	TGTGCCAGCGGGTTGGTTAGCGGGGTTTCAGAGACCCAGTACTTC
.	TRBV5-1	TRBJ1-1	.	CASRASGTAGSEAFF	TGCGCCAGCAGGGCCTCCGGGACCGCGGGGTCTGAAGCTTTCTTT
.	TRBV19	TRBJ1-5	.	CASRRGNQPQHF	TGTGCCAGTAGACGGGGCAATCAGCCCCAGCATTTT
.	TRBV19	TRBJ1-5	.	CASNNLPGQPQHF	TGTGCCAGTAATAACCTCCCTGGCCAGCCCCAGCATTTT
.	TRBV11-3	TRBJ2-1	.	CASSRTGNEQFF	TGTGCCAGCAGCCGGACTGGGAATGAGCAGTTCTTC
.	TRBV11-2	TRBJ1-2	few	CASSPASTNYGYTF	TGTGCCAGCAGCCCCGCGAGTACTAACTATGGCTACACCTTC
TRBD2	TRBV6-6	TRBJ2-3	.	CASSSGTINTDTQYF	TGTGCCAGCAGCTCCGGGACTATAAACACAGATACGCAGTATTTT
TRBD1	TRBV7-8	TRBJ1-1	.	CASSLARQGKTFF	TGTGCCAGCAGCTTAGCCAGACAGGGAAAAACTTTCTTT
TRBD1	TRBV27	TRBJ2-1	.	CASSPITGTGIDEQFF	TGTGCCAGCAGTCCGATCACCGGGACAGGGATCGATGAGCAGTTCTTC
TRBD2	TRBV6-6	TRBJ2-7	.	CASLTLAGSSYEQYF	TGTGCCAGTCTTACTTTAGCGGGGAGCTCCTACGAGCAGTACTTC
TRBD1	TRBV7-9	TRBJ1-2	few	CASSETGNYGYTF	TGTGCCAGCAGCGAGACAGGGAACTATGGCTACACCTTC
.	TRBV29-1	TRBJ2-7	few	CSVEVPRGLSYEQYF	TGCAGCGTTGAGGTTCCCCGGGGTCTCTCCTACGAGCAGTACTTC